This is a list of T cell receptor beta chains from one sample in a study of regulatory T cells in long-lasting Graves disease. One entry per CDR3 protein results from TCRdb running MiXCR on the multiplex PCR reads. This table has some 600,000 distinct CDR3 sequences, about 16% appearing once. These data were also filed under a second study, of T cells in Graves' hyperthyroidism and ophthalmopathy.

This specimen was peripheral blood mononuclear cells (PBMCs), taken at new diagnosis, from a patient treated with antithyroid drugs. The receptors here all came from a man aged 18-30 years with Graves disease. Each CDR3 is given without its conserved first and last residue. The D gene is left open where the match is weak. Not all rows give a size; the values are once, few, many and, for expanded clones, a class.

len	d_gene	abundance	j_gene	v_gene	CDR3aa
14	TRBD1	.	TRBJ1-2	TRBV6-5	ASSYSTGYTNYGYT
10	.	few	TRBJ2-2	TRBV6-5	ASSYKAGELF
11	TRBD1	many	TRBJ2-7	TRBV11-2	ASSLGTGAEQY
11	.	many	TRBJ2-7	TRBV3-1	ASSEDPGYEQY
13	TRBD1	many	TRBJ2-7	TRBV5-1	ASSPFGTAGEEQY
13	.	many	TRBJ2-7	TRBV28	ASTLGGRISYEQY
11	.	many	TRBJ2-7	TRBV4-2	ASSGYRDKGQY
10	.	many	TRBJ2-7	TRBV12-3/TRBV12-4	ASSLSLSGQY
13	TRBD2	.	TRBJ2-7	TRBV19	ASSIDGGVPYEQY
9	.	many	TRBJ1-2	TRBV29-1	SDSGLYGYT
15	.	many	TRBJ1-2	TRBV29-1	SAYLVFPNRVNYGYT
12	.	many	TRBJ1-2	TRBV27	ASSLLGRWETLL
16	.	many	TRBJ1-1	TRBV5-1	ASSSRRRGELMNTEAF
14	TRBD1	many	TRBJ2-3	TRBV5-5	ASSLARGLYTDTQY
15	TRBD2	many	TRBJ2-3	TRBV20-1	SATWASGRDGTDTQY
13	TRBD1	.	TRBJ1-6	TRBV19	ASSIGDRTNSPLH
13	TRBD1	.	TRBJ1-1	TRBV12-3/TRBV12-4	ASSNPGQGFAEAF
13	.	.	TRBJ2-3	TRBV5-1	ASSLGGYDTDTQY
13	TRBD1	.	TRBJ2-1	TRBV5-5	ASSLADRGIDEQF
11	.	many	TRBJ1-1	TRBV11-2	ASSSQLWTEAF
13	TRBD1	few	TRBJ1-4	TRBV7-9	ASSPTGTENEKLF
12	.	few	TRBJ1-5	TRBV6-1	ASREDRQDQPQH
15	TRBD1	.	TRBJ2-7	TRBV3-1	ASSQALLRDRGLKQY
14	.	.	TRBJ1-2	TRBV7-9	ASSLGLAGQFDGYT
11	.	many	TRBJ2-7	TRBV6-1	ASSRGASNEQY
13	.	many	TRBJ1-1	TRBV7-8	ASSLGAEMNTEAF
14	.	many	TRBJ1-2	TRBV2	ASRSNPGRGSRGYT
14	TRBD2	few	TRBJ2-3	TRBV12-5	ASGPGTSGGTDTQY
12	TRBD2	few	TRBJ2-2	TRBV27	ASSGFRGVGELF
13	TRBD1	many	TRBJ2-7	TRBV12-3/TRBV12-4	ASRGWDREAYEQY
13	.	many	TRBJ1-6	TRBV5-1	ASSNWGGRGTPLH
17	.	.	TRBJ2-1	TRBV29-1	SVDDRGLGLAGARHEQF
13	TRBD2	many	TRBJ2-1	TRBV7-3	ASSLVAGGRNEQF
13	.	many	TRBJ2-7	TRBV6-1	ASSSTSRSSYEQY
12	.	many	TRBJ1-2	TRBV11-2	ASSLDRINYGYT
12	.	many	TRBJ1-6	TRBV12-3/TRBV12-4	ASSLAGGNSPLH
15	.	many	TRBJ2-1	TRBV11-3	ASSLSWRDDLYNEQF
13	.	many	TRBJ1-1	TRBV11-3	ASSFRGDANTEAF
13	.	many	TRBJ2-3	TRBV7-3	ASSAGLASTDTQY
11	TRBD1	.	.	TRBV12-3/TRBV12-4	ASSWDSDGTQY
13	.	many	TRBJ1-5	TRBV2	ASSGPQGRGSPQH
12	.	few	TRBJ2-6	TRBV6-9	ASSSDSGANVLT
11	TRBD2	few	TRBJ2-1	TRBV5-1	ASSLSGSDEQF
14	TRBD1	.	TRBJ1-5	TRBV19	ASTLSLRGPNQPQH
13	.	.	TRBJ2-6	TRBV10-3	AILGAASGANVLT
12	.	.	TRBJ1-4	TRBV12-3/TRBV12-4	ASSEGTLRGKLF
9	.	.	TRBJ1-1	TRBV28	ASSRGGEAF
10	.	many	TRBJ2-3	TRBV7-6	ASSLGVDTQY
9	.	few	TRBJ2-7	TRBV20-1	SGRGSYEQY
14	TRBD2	few	TRBJ2-6	TRBV7-3	ASSLRAGFGANVLT